This is a list of T cell receptor beta chains from one sample in a study of patients and donors after allogeneic stem cell transplantation. Each CDR3 protein gets one entry after TCRdb re-called the RT-PCR reads with MiXCR. This table holds 80,000 to 90,000 distinct CDR3 sequences, about 48% found once. Sequences were obtained from blood, either unsorted or a sorted T cell fraction (not recorded which). These receptor sequences come from a human donor who was either an allogeneic HSCT recipient or a stem cell or donor lymphocyte infusion donor (not recorded which). It is not recorded whose cells these are; they may come from a transplant donor. The CDR3 runs from the conserved cysteine through the conserved F or W. D genes are given only for firm matches. Size is stated for part of the rows, as once, few or many counts, or as a class when the clone is expanded.

V gene	D gene	clone size	J gene	CDR3 DNA	CDR3 protein
TRBV18	-	-	TRBJ1-1	TGTGCCAGCTCACCACCCGGGGCCCAGAACACTGAAGCTTTCTTT	CASSPPGAQNTEAFF
TRBV10-3	TRBD1	-	TRBJ1-6	TGTGCCATCAGTGAGGCGGGACAGCAAGGAGGGTTTCCCCTCCACTTT	CAISEAGQQGGFPLHF
TRBV5-6	-	few	TRBJ1-1	TGTGCCAGCAGCGACACGCCGAACACTGAAGCTTTCTTT	CASSDTPNTEAFF
TRBV7-8	-	-	TRBJ2-1	TGTGCCAGCAGCCAATATGGCAATGAGCAGTTCTTC	CASSQYGNEQFF
TRBV4-1	-	-	TRBJ2-1	TGCGCCAGCAGCCCAGTAACAGGGTATGAGCAGTTCTTC	CASSPVTGYEQFF
TRBV12-3/TRBV12-4	-	-	TRBJ1-3	TGTGCCAGCAGTCCTACGGGGGGGGCTGGAAACACCATATATTTT	CASSPTGGAGNTIYF
TRBV27	-	-	TRBJ1-2	TGTGCCAGCAGTTCAATGCGGGACAACTATGGCTACACCTTC	CASSSMRDNYGYTF
TRBV7-9	TRBD1	few	TRBJ1-1	TGTGCCAGCAGCCCGCGGGACAGGGGTTCTGAAGCTTTCTTT	CASSPRDRGSEAFF
TRBV25-1	TRBD1	few	TRBJ1-4	TGTGCCAGCAGTGTGACAGGGGAAGGAGCTAATGAAAAACTGTTTTTT	CASSVTGEGANEKLFF
TRBV20-1	-	-	TRBJ1-4	TGCAGTGCTAGAGCCCGGGACGCCGAGCAAAGCGGTGAAAAACTGTTTTTT	CSARARDAEQSGEKLFF
TRBV12-3/TRBV12-4	-	-	TRBJ1-1	TGTGCCAGCAGTTTTCGACGGTTGAACACTGAAGCTTTCTTT	CASSFRRLNTEAFF
TRBV7-2	-	few	TRBJ1-5	TGTGCCAGCAGCTTACAGGGGCAGCCCCAGCATTTT	CASSLQGQPQHF
TRBV28	-	few	TRBJ1-1	TGTGCCAGCAGCTCTCCAGACAGATCCGTCGGCGGAGCTTTCTTT	CASSSPDRSVGGAFF
TRBV28	-	-	TRBJ2-1	TGTGCCAGCAGTTTTTTGGATGAGCAGTTCTTC	CASSFLDEQFF
TRBV4-1	-	-	TRBJ2-7	TGCGCCAGCAGCCTGGTGACCGGGATATCCTACGAGCAGTACTTC	CASSLVTGISYEQYF
TRBV29-1	TRBD1	few	TRBJ1-1	TGCAGCGCTGGGACAGTTAACACTGAAGCTTTCTTT	CSAGTVNTEAFF
TRBV11-2	-	-	TRBJ2-1	TGTGCCAGCAGCTTAGACCTTCGTGAGCAGTTCTTC	CASSLDLREQFF
TRBV12-3/TRBV12-4	-	-	TRBJ1-5	TGTGCCAGCAGTTTAGACAGCTTACTAGATCAGCCCCAGCATTTT	CASSLDSLLDQPQHF
TRBV25-1	-	-	TRBJ1-2	TGTGCCAGCAGTGGGGGTACGGCCTATGGCTACACCTTC	CASSGGTAYGYTF
TRBV6-5	-	few	TRBJ1-1	TGTGCCAGCAGTTACTCCTCAGGGGTTAGCACTGAAGCTTTCTTT	CASSYSSGVSTEAFF
TRBV6-2/TRBV6-3	TRBD1	few	TRBJ1-5	TGTGCCAGCCAGACAGGGGGCAGGAATCAGCCCCAGCATTTT	CASQTGGRNQPQHF
TRBV20-1	-	-	TRBJ2-3	TGCAGTGCTAGAGATGGACACGGGGGCACAGATACGCAGTATTTT	CSARDGHGGTDTQYF
TRBV7-8	-	few	TRBJ2-3	TGTGCCAGCAGCTCCGATCGGGCAGCCCGGGGACCAGATACGCAGTATTTT	CASSSDRAARGPDTQYF
TRBV20-1	-	few	TRBJ1-5	TGCAGTGCTAGAGATCTCGGACAGATCAATCAGCCCCAGCATTTT	CSARDLGQINQPQHF
TRBV6-5	-	-	TRBJ2-2	TGTGCCAGCAGTAAGGGCGGGCCAGCCGTATTGGGCGGCGGGGAGCTGTTTTTT	CASSKGGPAVLGGGELFF
TRBV5-1	-	-	TRBJ2-6	TGCGCCAGCAGCTCGGACAGCCACTCTGGGGCCAACGTCCTGACTTTC	CASSSDSHSGANVLTF
TRBV18	TRBD1	-	TRBJ1-4	TGTGCCAGCTCACTACTCGGGACAGTACCCGAAAAACTGTTTTTT	CASSLLGTVPEKLFF
TRBV24-1	-	-	TRBJ1-1	TGTGCCACCAGCCGAACAGGGTTGAACACTGAAGCTTTCTTT	CATSRTGLNTEAFF
TRBV5-1	TRBD1	-	TRBJ1-1	TGCGCCAGCAGCCGGGACAGGGCGAACACTGAAGCTTTCTTT	CASSRDRANTEAFF
TRBV24-1	-	-	TRBJ1-5	TGTGCCACCAGTGGAGGGAGAAATCAGCCCCAGCATTTT	CATSGGRNQPQHF
TRBV4-1	-	few	TRBJ1-3	TGCGCCAGCAGCCCCACCTCCGTGAACACCATATATTTT	CASSPTSVNTIYF
TRBV28	TRBD1	-	TRBJ1-5	TGTGCCAGCAGCCCCGACAGGGAATATCAGCCCCAGCATTTT	CASSPDREYQPQHF
TRBV4-3	-	once	TRBJ2-1	TGCGCCAGCAGCGACTACAATGAGCAGTTCTTC	CASSDYNEQFF
TRBV4-3	-	-	TRBJ1-3	TGCGCCAGCAGCCAAGACCGAGCGCAATACGGAAACACCATATATTTT	CASSQDRAQYGNTIYF
TRBV20-1	-	few	TRBJ1-1	TGCAGTGCTAGTACAGGCGATATGACGTTGGATGCTTTCTTT	CSASTGDMTLDAFF
TRBV5-1	TRBD1	-	TRBJ1-2	TGCGCCAGCAGCTTGGTCGACAGGGACTATGGCTACACCTTC	CASSLVDRDYGYTF
TRBV15	-	-	TRBJ1-1	TGTGCCACCAGCAGAGAGTGGACGGACACTGAAGCTTTCTTT	CATSREWTDTEAFF
TRBV27	TRBD1	few	TRBJ1-5	TGTGCCAGCAGTCCCACAGGGGATAGCAATCAGCCCCAGCATTTT	CASSPTGDSNQPQHF
TRBV20-1	-	few	TRBJ2-7	TGCAGTGCTAGAGATAGGGTCTACGAGCAGTACTTC	CSARDRVYEQYF
TRBV15	-	-	TRBJ2-7	TGTGCCACCAGCCTCACCGTCGATACCTACGAGCAGTACTTC	CATSLTVDTYEQYF
TRBV28	TRBD2	-	TRBJ2-2	TGTGCCAGCGAAAAACCGGGACTAGCAAACACCGGGGAGCTGTTTTTT	CASEKPGLANTGELFF
TRBV7-9	-	few	TRBJ1-1	TGTGCCAGCAGCTCGGGTGTTGCGAACACTGAAGCTTTCTTT	CASSSGVANTEAFF
TRBV4-1	-	-	TRBJ1-4	TGCGCCAGCATTTCCTCGGGACGGAATGAAAAACTGTTTTTT	CASISSGRNEKLFF
TRBV12-3/TRBV12-4	TRBD2	-	TRBJ2-1	TGTGCCAGCAGTTTTGGGAGCGGGAGCTCCTACAATGAGCAGTTCTTC	CASSFGSGSSYNEQFF
TRBV28	TRBD2	-	TRBJ2-7	TGTGCCAGCAGTTTATCATCCCAGCGGGAAAAAGGCGAGCAGTACTTC	CASSLSSQREKGEQYF
TRBV12-3/TRBV12-4	-	-	TRBJ1-6	TGTGCCAGCAGCCGTTCCCGGTGGGATTCACCCCTCCACTTT	CASSRSRWDSPLHF
TRBV27	TRBD1	few	TRBJ1-6	TGTGCCAGCACCCAACGGACAGGCCGGAATTCACCCCTCCACTTT	CASTQRTGRNSPLHF
TRBV15	-	-	TRBJ1-6	TGTGCCACCAGCAGAGATGTATGGGACGATATTTCACCCCTCCACTTT	CATSRDVWDDISPLHF
TRBV27	-	-	TRBJ1-3	TGTGCCAGCAGCCAGGTTCCCATCTCTGGAAACACCATATATTTT	CASSQVPISGNTIYF
TRBV28	-	-	TRBJ1-2	TGTGCCAGCAGTTTAAAGGGGACCTATGGCTACACCTTC	CASSLKGTYGYTF